The source of this TCR beta chain is a study of beta chain features in type 1 diabetes. Study-wide points: Patients with Type 1 diabetes showed moderately but significantly shorter TCRB CDR3s in all four CD4+ subsets.

Germline V CDR1 and CDR2: SGHTA, FQGNSA. With 3 bases removed from V and 0 bases from J, the gap between germline ends came to 6 bases. The CDR3 loop spans 14 amino acids. The isolated RNA, all of it, was reverse transcribed, so expressed TCRB transcripts were what got sequenced. TCRdb keeps only in-frame clones here, not all; method: immunoSEQ multiplex PCR. The repertoire consists of some 360,000 clones, with 9.6% occurring once and the leading ten covering 0.6%. This clone was detected ten times or more. Its antigen remains unknown. Each population that was sorted was more than 98% pure. The chain couples TRBV7-2 to TRBJ1-3; no clear D gene. This receptor was taken from a man between 25 and 39 years old with type 1 diabetes. Sequenced sample: central memory CD4+ T cells from blood. The CDR3 region is CASSFKSSGNTIYF. CDR3 nucleotides: TGTGCCAGCAGCTTCAAGAGCTCTGGAAACACCATATATTTT. The entire variable domain, with the rest obtained from reference TRBV7-2 and TRBJ1-3, is as follows: GAGVSQSPSNKVTEKGKDVELRCDPISGHTALYWYRQSLGQGLEFLIYFQGNSAPDKSGLPSDRFSAERTGGSVSTLTIQRTQQEDSAVYLCASSFKSSGNTIYFGEGSWLTVV.